These 2 T cell receptor beta chains share one sample of origin, sequenced in a study of blood T cell repertoires in COVID-19. Clones were sequenced by immunoSEQ multiplex PCR, and TCRdb holds only the in-frame ones, with some missing. The sample comprises about 140,000 clones, about 87% of which are singletons, and 44% rests with the top ten. The sequencing input was peripheral blood. These receptors were obtained from a human donor in a cohort sampled during active COVID-19.

V gene TRBV7-9 combines with J gene TRBJ1-1; D gene unclear. Germline V lookup: CDR1 SEHNR, CDR2 FQNEAQ (reference sequence). The CDR3 has 14 residues. V was shortened by 3 bases and J by 0 bases, with 8 bases between the two germline ends. The CDR3 DNA sequence: TGTGCCAGCAGCTTTTCGGGGTTGAACACTGAAGCTTTCTTT. This encodes CASSFSGLNTEAFF.

V usage is TRBV6-5 and J usage is TRBJ2-7; 8 bases are a match to TRBD2. Trimming at V came to 6 bases and at J to 4 bases, leaving 8 bases not matched to a gene. The germline gives CDR1 MNHEY, CDR2 SVGAGI. CDR3 size: 14 residues. In nucleotides, the CDR3 is TGTGCCAGCAGGGGGAGCGGGGGTAGATACGAGCAGTACTTC. It is translated as CASRGSGGRYEQYF.